The 14 T cell receptor beta chains listed next were all sequenced from one sample in a study of PD-1 blockade in classical Hodgkin lymphoma. After autologous stem cell transplantation all patients relapsed, and prior brentuximab vedotin exposure differed between cohorts. Using immunoSEQ multiplex PCR, the repertoire was profiled, and TCRdb retains in-frame clones only, with some absent. Of about 97,000 clones listed, approximately 80% were seen once; the top ten hold 9% to 15%. The specimen was peripheral blood mononuclear cells (PBMCs), collected at baseline. Receptor source: a human donor with classical Hodgkin lymphoma.

The chain couples TRBV2 to TRBJ2-2, with D perhaps matching TRBD2 (7 bases). CDR3 size: 15 residues. Trimming removed 4 bases at V and 6 bases at J, with 15 bases between. Germline V gene data show CDR1 as SNHLY and CDR2 as FYNNEI. The CDR3 region is CASSVLGGGAGELFF. In DNA form, the CDR3 reads TGTGCCAGCAGTGTCCTTGGAGGGGGGGCCGGGGAGCTGTTTTTT.

The chain combines TRBV7-8 with TRBJ2-7; 7 bases agree with TRBD2. The CDR3 has 15 amino acids. Germline CDR1 reads SGHVS; CDR2 reads FQNEAQ. Trimming at V came to 4 bases and at J to 2 bases, leaving 8 bases not matched to a gene. Here the CDR3 reads CASSSHPTSPYEQYF. The CDR3 nucleotides read TGTGCCAGCAGCTCCCACCCGACTAGCCCCTACGAGCAGTACTTC. Using reference TRBV7-8 and TRBJ2-7 for the parts outside the CDR3, the full variable domain is GAGVSQSPRYKVAKRGQDVALRCDPISGHVSLFWYQQALGQGPEFLTYFQNEAQLDKSGLPSDRFFAERPEGSVSTLKIQRTQQEDSAVYLCASSSHPTSPYEQYFGPGTRLTVT.

V usage is TRBV19 and J usage is TRBJ2-7; 12 positions match TRBD2. V gave up 6 bases and J gave up 3 bases; unmatched junction bases: 12. Germline V gives CDR1 LNHDA, CDR2 SQIVND (reference sequence). The CDR3 spans 17 residues. The CDR3 is CASSPSAGTSGHYEQYF. The CDR3 bases are TGTGCCAGTAGCCCCTCGGCCGGGACTAGCGGGCACTACGAGCAGTACTTC.

The sample holds many counts of this clone. The rearrangement links TRBV27 to TRBJ2-2; D perhaps matches TRBD1 (6 bases). V lost 6 bases and J lost 2, with 16 bases in between. The V gene's germline CDR1 is MNHEY and CDR2 SMNVEV (reference sequence). The CDR3 is 16 residues long. The CDR3 reads CASSPITGRNTGELFF. DNA of the CDR3: TGTGCCAGCAGCCCTATTACAGGGCGTAACACCGGGGAGCTGTTTTTT.

The rearrangement joins TRBV5-5 to TRBJ2-7; weak D call: TRBD1 (6 bases). V was shortened by 2 bases and J by 4 bases, with 16 bases between the two germline ends. Germline V gene data show CDR1 as SGHKS and CDR2 as YYEKEE (reference sequence). There are 15 residues in the CDR3. CDR3 in DNA: TGTGCCAGCAGCTTCGCAGGGGAGAGGTGGTACGAGCAGTACTTC. Translation: CASSFAGERWYEQYF.

V usage is TRBV28 and J usage is TRBJ2-6, with D maybe TRBD1 (6 bases). The length of the CDR3 is 14 residues. V lost 6 bases and J lost 4, with 10 bases in between. Per germline, CDR1 MDHEN and CDR2 SYDVKM. CDR3: CASSRGSGANVLTF. The DNA for the CDR3 is TGTGCCAGCAGCAGGGGCTCAGGGGCCAACGTCCTGACTTTC. Combining the CDR3 with reference TRBV28 and TRBJ2-6 gives the whole variable domain DVKVTQSSRYLVKRTGEKVFLECVQDMDHENMFWYRQDPGLGLRLIYFSYDVKMKEKGDIPEGYSVSREKKERFSLILESASTNQTSMYLCASSRGSGANVLTFGAGSRLTVL.

This chain uses TRBV2 with TRBJ1-2, with D maybe TRBD1 (6 bases). Trimming took off 8 bases at V and 4 bases at J, with 8 bases between the two ends. CDR3 size: 11 residues. The germline gives CDR1 SNHLY, CDR2 FYNNEI. The CDR3 reads CASGGRYGYTF. CDR3 nucleotide sequence: TGTGCCAGCGGGGGCCGCTATGGCTACACCTTC.

CDR3 sequence (DNA): TGTGCCAGCAGTTTTGTACTAGATCGGTGGTTCTTC. It specifies CASSFVLDRWFF. The J gene is TRBJ2-1, the V gene TRBV27; TRBD2 is a possible D gene (5 bases). With 3 bases removed from V and 15 bases from J, the gap between germline ends came to 15 bases. In germline, CDR1 is MNHEY, CDR2 SMNVEV (reference sequence). The CDR3 has 12 residues.

The V and J genes are TRBV14 and TRBJ2-3; TRBD1 or TRBD2 may be the D gene (5 bases each). There are 14 residues in the CDR3. Trimming removed 3 bases at V and 6 bases at J, with 13 bases between. Germline V gene data show CDR1 as SGHDN and CDR2 as FVKESK. DNA for the CDR3: TGTGCCAGCAGCCAGGACGGCTGGGACGATACGCAGTATTTT. Its translation is CASSQDGWDDTQYF.

The CDR3 reads CASSETSVRQFF. In nucleotides, the CDR3 is TGTGCCAGCAGCGAGACTAGTGTAAGGCAGTTCTTC. The chain uses TRBV7-6 and TRBJ2-1, with D possibly TRBD2 on 6 matching bases. There are 12 residues in the CDR3. V lost 5 bases and J 12 bases, leaving 14 bases between the germline ends. Germline V lookup: CDR1 SGHVS, CDR2 FNYEAQ.

The chain carries TRBV15 and TRBJ2-5, with 11 bases that match TRBD2. Trimming removed 0 bases from V and 4 bases from J; junction bases left unmatched: 4. Germline V lookup: CDR1 LNHNV, CDR2 YYDKDF (reference sequence). The CDR3 covers 16 residues. CDR3: CATSRDTSGSTETQYF. The CDR3 nucleotides read TGTGCCACCAGCAGAGATACTAGCGGGAGTACAGAGACCCAGTACTTC. Full variable domain (remainder filled in from reference TRBV15 and TRBJ2-5): DAMVIQNPRYQVTQFGKPVTLSCSQTLNHNVMYWYQQKSSQAPKLLFHYYDKDFNNEADTPDNFQSRRPNTSFCFLDIRSPGLGDTAMYLCATSRDTSGSTETQYFGPGTRLLVL.

This clone appeared a single time. The chain couples TRBV28 to TRBJ2-5; no firm D call. Germline V gene data show CDR1 as MDHEN and CDR2 as SYDVKM. The CDR3 is made up of 14 amino acids. V was pared by 7 bases and J by 0 bases, with 12 bases between. As DNA, the CDR3 is TGTGCCAGCACTCGAAAAACGGACCAAGAGACCCAGTACTTC. It is translated as CASTRKTDQETQYF. Looking up the rest from reference TRBV28 and TRBJ2-5 gives the full variable domain: DVKVTQSSRYLVKRTGEKVFLECVQDMDHENMFWYRQDPGLGLRLIYFSYDVKMKEKGDIPEGYSVSREKKERFSLILESASTNQTSMYLCASTRKTDQETQYFGPGTRLLVL.

The chain couples TRBV9 to TRBJ1-1, with D possibly TRBD1 on 5 matching bases. From germline, CDR1 is SGDLS and CDR2 YYNGEE. V dropped 5 bases and J dropped 5 bases, with 16 bases sitting between them. The CDR3 has 14 residues. Here the CDR3 DNA reads TGTGCCAGCAGTCGTGGTCCGGGGGGAACTGAAGCTTTCTTT. Translated: CASSRGPGGTEAFF.

The V gene is TRBV6-7, the J gene TRBJ2-1; 12 bases line up with TRBD2. TRBV6-7 has ORF status, its function being uncertain. This CDR3 spans 21 amino acids. The ends lost 2 bases at V and 3 bases at J; junction bases unmatched: 17. CDR3 loop: CASSYPILERLAGVFYNEQFF. The CDR3 DNA reads TGTGCCAGCAGTTACCCGATCCTGGAGAGACTAGCGGGAGTTTTCTACAATGAGCAGTTCTTC.